The rows below give T cell receptor beta chains drawn from one sample of a study of CD8 T cells in Susac syndrome. A single record per CDR3 protein comes from TCRdb applying MiXCR to the immunoSEQ multiplex PCR reads. The sample carries about 120,000 distinct CDR3 sequences, over 95% recorded once. Sequencing was done on a sample of CD4+ T cells from PBMCs. All receptors derive from a human donor with Susac syndrome. CDR3s include the opening cysteine and the closing phenylalanine or tryptophan. A D gene is named only where the DNA matches it firmly. Not every row has a clone size; where given, it reads once, few, many or a size class.

j_call d_call v_call clone_size cdr3_length cdr3_nt cdr3_aa
TRBJ2-4 NA TRBV29-1 NA 12 TGCAGCGCCCCGGGACCAGGGGACATTCAGTACTTC CSAPGPGDIQYF
TRBJ2-2 TRBD2 TRBV2 NA 15 TGTGCCAGCAGTCAAACTAGCGGTGTGGCCGGGGAGCTGTTTTTT CASSQTSGVAGELFF
TRBJ2-1 TRBD2 TRBV2 NA 13 TGTGCCAGCAGACTAGCGGAAGAGGATGAGCAGTTCTTC CASRLAEEDEQFF
TRBJ1-1 NA TRBV6-2/TRBV6-3 NA 15 TGTGCCAGCACCCGCGCCCAGGGATCCCACACTGAAGCTTTCTTT CASTRAQGSHTEAFF
TRBJ2-5 NA TRBV6-2/TRBV6-3 NA 12 TGTGCCAGCTCCGACAGTCAAGAGACCCAGTACTTC CASSDSQETQYF
TRBJ1-5 NA TRBV12-3/TRBV12-4 once 16 TGTGCCAGCAGTTTATCCGGAGGGGGGGGCAATCAGCCCCAGCATTTT CASSLSGGGGNQPQHF
TRBJ2-5 TRBD2 TRBV20-1 NA 13 TGCAGTGCTAGACTAGCGGGATTAGAGACCCAGTACTTC CSARLAGLETQYF
TRBJ2-4 NA TRBV5-6 NA 13 TGTGCCAGCAGCTTGGAAACCGCGCCTATTCAGTACTTC CASSLETAPIQYF
TRBJ2-1 TRBD2 TRBV7-2 NA 15 TGTGCCAGCAGTCCCACTAGCGGGAGAGGCAATGAGCAGTTCTTC CASSPTSGRGNEQFF
TRBJ2-1 NA TRBV20-1 NA 11 TGCAGTGCTTACAGGGTCAATGAGCAGTTCTTC CSAYRVNEQFF
TRBJ2-7 TRBD2 TRBV28 NA 15 TGTGCCAGCAGGCTAGCGGGAGAAGGGAACTACGAGCAGTACTTC CASRLAGEGNYEQYF
TRBJ2-3 NA TRBV10-3 NA 16 TGTGCCATCAGTGAGTCGGGTGTATCAGGGTCAGATACGCAGTATTTT CAISESGVSGSDTQYF
TRBJ2-5 NA TRBV4-3 NA 15 TGCGCCAGCAGCCAAGGGGGGCAGGGGAGAGAGACCCAGTACTTC CASSQGGQGRETQYF
TRBJ1-3 NA TRBV4-3 NA 16 TGCGCCAGCAGCCAAGATACGCAGGGCTGGGGAAACACCATATATTTT CASSQDTQGWGNTIYF
TRBJ2-7 TRBD1 TRBV18 NA 13 TGTGCCAGCTCACCCAGGGGGCTCTCCGAGCAGTACTTC CASSPRGLSEQYF
TRBJ2-7 TRBD1 TRBV28 NA 13 TGTGCCAGCTCCGGGACAGGGTCCTACGAGCAGTACTTC CASSGTGSYEQYF
TRBJ2-7 TRBD1 TRBV6-2/TRBV6-3 NA 16 TGTGCCAGCAGTTTCCACGGGACAGGACCTACCTACGAGCAGTACTTC CASSFHGTGPTYEQYF
TRBJ2-3 NA TRBV15 NA 13 TGTGCCACCACCCTGGACAGACGTGGTACGCAGTATTTT CATTLDRRGTQYF
TRBJ2-3 TRBD1 TRBV5-1 NA 15 TGCGCCAGCAGCTTCGGACAGGGGGGCACAGATACGCAGTATTTT CASSFGQGGTDTQYF
TRBJ2-5 NA TRBV3-1 NA 13 TGTGCCAGCAGCCAATTCCTGAAAGAGACCCAGTACTTC CASSQFLKETQYF
TRBJ1-1 TRBD1 TRBV7-2 NA 13 TGTGCCAGCAGCAAACAGGGGGCAGCTGAAGCTTTCTTT CASSKQGAAEAFF
TRBJ2-3 TRBD2 TRBV7-9 NA 16 TGTGCCAGCAGCCGGGCAGCCGGGACTAGCCTAGATACGCAGTATTTT CASSRAAGTSLDTQYF
TRBJ2-2 NA TRBV11-2 NA 15 TGTGCCAGCAGCTCAATTCGGACGAACACCGGGGAGCTGTTTTTT CASSSIRTNTGELFF
TRBJ2-7 NA TRBV30 NA 13 TGTGCCTGGAGTGTAGGACGGAGAAACGAGCAGTACTTC CAWSVGRRNEQYF
TRBJ2-1 NA TRBV6-2/TRBV6-3 NA 11 TGTGCCAGCAGTTTCGAACTAGAAGAGTTCTTC CASSFELEEFF
TRBJ1-1 NA TRBV12-5 NA 12 TGTGCTAGTGGTAGACGGCCCGAGGGGGCTTTCTTT CASGRRPEGAFF
TRBJ2-3 TRBD1 TRBV3-1 NA 15 TGTGCCAGCAGCGATAGGGACAGAATGACAGATACGCAGTATTTT CASSDRDRMTDTQYF
TRBJ2-3 TRBD1 TRBV19 NA 15 TGTGCCAGTAGTGCCGGGACAGGATCAGGAGATACGCAGTATTTT CASSAGTGSGDTQYF
TRBJ2-6 NA TRBV3-1 NA 18 TGTGCCAGCAATTTGCGAGGGACTTTCCACTCTGGGGCCAACGTCCTGACTTTC CASNLRGTFHSGANVLTF
TRBJ2-5 TRBD1 TRBV30 NA 13 TGTGCCTGGAGCGGGACAGGTGAAGAGACCCAGTACTTC CAWSGTGEETQYF
TRBJ2-7 TRBD1 TRBV6-6 NA 13 TGTGCCAGCAGACAGGGACAGGGCTACGAGCAGTACTTC CASRQGQGYEQYF
TRBJ2-1 TRBD2 TRBV12-3/TRBV12-4 NA 15 TGTGCCAGCAGTTTAGCGTCGGGAGGGGGTAGTGAGCAGTTCTTC CASSLASGGGSEQFF
TRBJ1-4 NA TRBV4-1 NA 15 TGCGCCAGCAGCCACCCGGGACTGGGCCCCGAAAAACTGTTTTTT CASSHPGLGPEKLFF
TRBJ2-3 TRBD2 TRBV20-1 NA 14 TGCAGTGCGAGGACTAGCGGGAGCACAGATACGCAGTATTTT CSARTSGSTDTQYF
TRBJ2-5 NA TRBV7-8 NA 15 TGTGCCAGCAGCGTTAACACTAGAGGCGGCGAGACCCAGTACTTC CASSVNTRGGETQYF
TRBJ1-1 NA TRBV18 few 13 TGTGCCAGCTCACCAGACCGCGACACTGAAGCTTTCTTT CASSPDRDTEAFF
TRBJ2-1 TRBD2 TRBV13 NA 18 TGTGCCAGCAGCCGAAAAAGGACTAGCGGGAGGGCATACAATGAGCAGTTCTTC CASSRKRTSGRAYNEQFF
TRBJ2-7 NA TRBV28 NA 12 TGTGCCAGCACCAGGGACATTTACGAGCAGTACTTC CASTRDIYEQYF
TRBJ1-4 NA TRBV5-4 NA 14 TGTGCCACAGCCGCCGGGGCAACTAATGAAAAACTGTTTTTT CATAAGATNEKLFF
TRBJ1-1 NA TRBV20-1 once 13 TGCAGTGCTAGCCGACCGATGAACACTGAAGCTTTCTTT CSASRPMNTEAFF
TRBJ1-2 NA TRBV30 once 12 TGTGCCTGGAGTGTAGTCCGCTATGGCTACACCTTC CAWSVVRYGYTF
TRBJ1-5 NA TRBV2 NA 13 TGTGCCAGCAGTCGAGGGGGGTATCAGCCCCAGCATTTT CASSRGGYQPQHF
TRBJ1-1 NA TRBV5-1 NA 17 TGCGCCAGCAGCTTGTTATCGGGGCCGAGGGCGAACACTGAAGCTTTCTTT CASSLLSGPRANTEAFF
TRBJ2-3 NA TRBV7-9 NA 11 TGTGCTGCGGGGAGCACAGATACGCAGTATTTT CAAGSTDTQYF
TRBJ2-3 TRBD1 TRBV5-1 NA 15 TGCGCCAGCAGCCCGACAGGGGAAGGCACAGATACGCAGTATTTT CASSPTGEGTDTQYF
TRBJ1-5 NA TRBV29-1 NA 15 TGCAGCGTCCTTGAAGTTGGTGGGGGGAACCAGCCCCAGCATTTT CSVLEVGGGNQPQHF
TRBJ2-1 NA TRBV5-6 NA 15 TGTGCCAGCAGCTTGGGACCATCCCCCTACAATGAGCAGTTCTTC CASSLGPSPYNEQFF
TRBJ1-4 TRBD1 TRBV3-1 NA 14 TGTGCCAGCAGTTATACAGGGGAAGGCTTAAAACTGTTTTTT CASSYTGEGLKLFF
TRBJ2-5 TRBD1 TRBV18 NA 17 TGTGCCAGCTCATCCCTCCTTTCCGGGACAGGAATCGGGACCCAGTACTTC CASSSLLSGTGIGTQYF
TRBJ2-5 NA TRBV29-1 NA 10 TGCAGCGTTGCAATAGAGACCCAGTACTTC CSVAIETQYF
TRBJ1-5 NA TRBV28 NA 16 TGTGCCAGCAGTTTATTAAGGGGGAGACGCGATCAGCCCCAGCATTTT CASSLLRGRRDQPQHF
TRBJ2-3 TRBD1 TRBV18 NA 16 TGTGCCAGCTCACCATCTGGGACAGGGATTGCAGATACGCAGTATTTT CASSPSGTGIADTQYF
TRBJ2-6 NA TRBV28 NA 14 TGTGCCAGCAGTTCTCCCACTGGGGCCAACGTCCTGACTTTC CASSSPTGANVLTF
TRBJ2-1 TRBD2 TRBV7-9 NA 16 TGTGCCAGCAGCTTAGAATCGGGCGGGGGTTACAATGAGCAGTTCTTC CASSLESGGGYNEQFF
TRBJ1-1 NA TRBV29-1 NA 12 TGCAGCGTTTCAGGACAGAACACTGAAGCTTTCTTT CSVSGQNTEAFF
TRBJ1-1 TRBD1 TRBV20-1 NA 13 TGCAGTGCTCCCGGACAGGGGAACACTGAAGCTTTCTTT CSAPGQGNTEAFF
TRBJ2-7 TRBD2 TRBV29-1 once 13 TGCAGCGTTCTAGAGGGACTAGCCTACGAGCAGTACTTC CSVLEGLAYEQYF
TRBJ1-1 TRBD1 TRBV27 NA 18 TGTGCCAGCAGTTCCCGGACAGGCAGAGGGAGGGAGAACACTGAAGCTTTCTTT CASSSRTGRGRENTEAFF
TRBJ1-2 NA TRBV6-6 NA 15 TGTGCCAGCAGAGGTCCTACGACAGCTCGCTATGGCTACACCTTC CASRGPTTARYGYTF